This T cell receptor (beta chain) is from a study of blood T cell repertoires in COVID-19. Study as a whole: Spain, Italy and the United States supplied samples that represented acute and convalescent COVID-19. From T cells, B-cell-depleted T cells, or PBMCs came the material, which was cDNA or gDNA.

Looked up from germline, CDR1 is KGHDR and CDR2 is SFDVKD. J was trimmed by 6 bases and V by 4 bases; bases with no gene match: 9. The CDR3 loop spans 16 amino acids. Produced via immunoSEQ multiplex PCR; TCRdb's table is partial and in-frame only. The sample has 350,000 to 550,000 clones; 80% to 90% are singletons. V is TRBV24-1 and J is TRBJ2-3; 10 positions agree with TRBD2. The sample comprised PBMCs or T cells enriched from blood (not recorded which). This TCR derives from a man aged 25-45 years who had recovered from COVID-19. CDR3 bases: TGTGCCACCAGTGAACCTTCTAGCGGGAGAGTCGATACGCAGTATTTT. Protein sequence: CATSEPSSGRVDTQYF.